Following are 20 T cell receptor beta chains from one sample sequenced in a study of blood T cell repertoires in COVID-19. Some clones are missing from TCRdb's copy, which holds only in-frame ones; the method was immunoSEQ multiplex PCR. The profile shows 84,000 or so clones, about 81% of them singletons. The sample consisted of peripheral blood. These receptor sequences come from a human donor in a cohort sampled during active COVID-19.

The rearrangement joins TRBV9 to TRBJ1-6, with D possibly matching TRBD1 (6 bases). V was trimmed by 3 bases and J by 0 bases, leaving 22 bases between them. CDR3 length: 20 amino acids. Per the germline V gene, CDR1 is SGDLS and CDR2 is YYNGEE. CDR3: CASSATTGFGGNSYNSPLHF. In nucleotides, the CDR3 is TGTGCCAGCAGCGCCACCACAGGGTTCGGTGGAAACTCCTATAATTCACCCCTCCACTTT.

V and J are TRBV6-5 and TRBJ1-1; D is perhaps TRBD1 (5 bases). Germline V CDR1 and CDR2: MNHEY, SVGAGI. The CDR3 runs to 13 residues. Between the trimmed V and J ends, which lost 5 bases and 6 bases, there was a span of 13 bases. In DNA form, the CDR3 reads TGTGCCAGCAGTCACGACAGCCCCCCTGAAGCTTTCTTT. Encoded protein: CASSHDSPPEAFF.

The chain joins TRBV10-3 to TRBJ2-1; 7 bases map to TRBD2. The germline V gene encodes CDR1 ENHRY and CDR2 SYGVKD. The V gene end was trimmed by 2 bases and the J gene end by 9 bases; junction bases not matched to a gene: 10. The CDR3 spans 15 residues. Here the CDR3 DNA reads TGTGCCATCAGTGAGCCTGGACTAGAGGGTTCTGAGCAGTTCTTC. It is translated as CAISEPGLEGSEQFF.

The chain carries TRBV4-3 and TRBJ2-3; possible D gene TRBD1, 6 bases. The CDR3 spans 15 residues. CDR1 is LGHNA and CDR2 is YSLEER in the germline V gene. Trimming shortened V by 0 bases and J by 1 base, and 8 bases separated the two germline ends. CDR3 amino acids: CASSQEQGGTDTQYF. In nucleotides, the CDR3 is TGCGCCAGCAGCCAAGAACAGGGAGGCACAGATACGCAGTATTTT.

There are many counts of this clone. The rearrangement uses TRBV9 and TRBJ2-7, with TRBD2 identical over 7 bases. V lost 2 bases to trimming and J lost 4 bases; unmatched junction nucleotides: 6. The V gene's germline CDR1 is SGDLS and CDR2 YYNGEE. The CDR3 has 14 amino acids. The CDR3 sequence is CASSVGGRSYEQYF. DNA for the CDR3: TGTGCCAGCAGCGTGGGGGGGAGGTCGTACGAGCAGTACTTC. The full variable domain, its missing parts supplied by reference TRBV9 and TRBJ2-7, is DSGVTQTPKHLITATGQRVTLRCSPRSGDLSVYWYQQSLDQGLQFLIQYYNGEERAKGNILERFSAQQFPDLHSELNLSSLELGDSALYFCASSVGGRSYEQYFGPGTRLTVT.

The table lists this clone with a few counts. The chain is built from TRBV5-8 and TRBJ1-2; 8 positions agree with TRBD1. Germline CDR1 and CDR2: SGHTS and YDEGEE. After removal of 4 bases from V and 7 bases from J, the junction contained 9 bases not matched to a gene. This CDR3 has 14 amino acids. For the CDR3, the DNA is TGTGCCAGCAGCAACGACAGGGGCTGGGGTGGCTACACCTTC. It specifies CASSNDRGWGGYTF.

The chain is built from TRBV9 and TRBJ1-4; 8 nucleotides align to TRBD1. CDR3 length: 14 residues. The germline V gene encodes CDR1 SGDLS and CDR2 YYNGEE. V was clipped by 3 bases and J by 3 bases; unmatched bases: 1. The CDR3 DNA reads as TGTGCCAGCAGCGCACAGGGGGCTAATGAAAAACTGTTTTTT. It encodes CASSAQGANEKLFF.

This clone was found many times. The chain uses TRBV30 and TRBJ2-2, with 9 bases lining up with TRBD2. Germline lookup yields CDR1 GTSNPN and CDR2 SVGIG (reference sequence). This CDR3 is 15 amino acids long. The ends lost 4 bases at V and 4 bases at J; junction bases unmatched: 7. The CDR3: CAWTKRGVVTGELFF. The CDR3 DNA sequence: TGTGCCTGGACAAAGCGGGGGGTGGTCACCGGGGAGCTGTTTTTT.

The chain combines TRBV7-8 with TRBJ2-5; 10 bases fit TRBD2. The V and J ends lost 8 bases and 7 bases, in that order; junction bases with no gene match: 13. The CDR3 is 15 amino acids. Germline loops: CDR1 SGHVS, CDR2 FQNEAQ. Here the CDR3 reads CASRPVAGGSGTQYF. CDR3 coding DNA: TGTGCCAGCCGTCCGGTAGCGGGGGGCTCAGGGACCCAGTACTTC.

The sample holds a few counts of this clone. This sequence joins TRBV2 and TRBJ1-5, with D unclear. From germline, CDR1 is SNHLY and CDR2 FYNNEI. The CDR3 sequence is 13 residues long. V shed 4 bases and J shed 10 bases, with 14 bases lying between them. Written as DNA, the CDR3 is TGTGCCAGCAGTGGGAGTCGGGTGGAACCCCAGCATTTT. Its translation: CASSGSRVEPQHF.

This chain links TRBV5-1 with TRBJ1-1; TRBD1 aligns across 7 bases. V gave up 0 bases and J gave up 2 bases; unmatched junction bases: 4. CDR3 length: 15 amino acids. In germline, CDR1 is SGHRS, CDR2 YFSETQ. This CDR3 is CASSLADRANTEAFF. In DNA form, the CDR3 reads TGCGCCAGCAGCTTGGCCGACAGGGCCAACACTGAAGCTTTCTTT.

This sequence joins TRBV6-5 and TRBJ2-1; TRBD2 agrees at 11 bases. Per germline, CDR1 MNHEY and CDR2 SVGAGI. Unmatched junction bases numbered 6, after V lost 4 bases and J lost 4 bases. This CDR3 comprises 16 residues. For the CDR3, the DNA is TGTGCCAGCAGTTCCTTAGCGGGGGGGCCTTACAATGAGCAGTTCTTC. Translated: CASSSLAGGPYNEQFF.

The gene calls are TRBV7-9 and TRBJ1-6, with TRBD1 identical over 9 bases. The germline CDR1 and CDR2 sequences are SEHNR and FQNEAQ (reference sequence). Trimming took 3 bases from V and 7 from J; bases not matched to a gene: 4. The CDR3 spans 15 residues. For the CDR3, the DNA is TGTGCCAGCAGCTTCGGGACAGGGCTGAATTCACCCCTCCACTTT. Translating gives CASSFGTGLNSPLHF.

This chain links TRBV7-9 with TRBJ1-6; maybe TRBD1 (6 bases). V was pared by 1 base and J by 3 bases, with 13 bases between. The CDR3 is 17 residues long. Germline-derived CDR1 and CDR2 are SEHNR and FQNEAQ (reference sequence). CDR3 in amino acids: CASSLGGDKSYNSPLHF. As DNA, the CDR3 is TGTGCCAGCAGCTTAGGTGGGGACAAAAGCTATAATTCACCCCTCCACTTT.

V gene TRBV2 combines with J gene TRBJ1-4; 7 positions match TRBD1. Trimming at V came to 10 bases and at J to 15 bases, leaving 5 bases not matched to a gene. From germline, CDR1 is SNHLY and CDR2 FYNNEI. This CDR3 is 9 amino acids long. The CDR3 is CATRQGVFF. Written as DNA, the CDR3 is TGTGCCACCCGACAGGGTGTGTTTTTT. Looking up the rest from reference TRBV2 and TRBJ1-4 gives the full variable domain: EPEVTQTPSHQVTQMGQEVILRCVPISNHLYFYWYRQILGQKVEFLVSFYNNEISEKSEIFDDQFSVERPDGSNFTLKIRSTKLEDSAMYFCATRQGVFFGSGTQLSVL.

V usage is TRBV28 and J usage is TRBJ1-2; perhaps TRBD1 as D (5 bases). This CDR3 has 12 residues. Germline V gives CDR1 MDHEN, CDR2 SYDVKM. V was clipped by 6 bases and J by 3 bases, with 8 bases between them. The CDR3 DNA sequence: TGTGCCAGCAGAGACAGTTACTATGGCTACACCTTC. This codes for CASRDSYYGYTF.

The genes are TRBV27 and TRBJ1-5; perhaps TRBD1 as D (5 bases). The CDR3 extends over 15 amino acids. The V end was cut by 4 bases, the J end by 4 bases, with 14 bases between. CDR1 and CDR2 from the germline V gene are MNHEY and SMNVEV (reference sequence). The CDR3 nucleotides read TGTGCCAGCAGTTCCCCGACAGAAACTAATCAGCCCCAGCATTTT. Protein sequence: CASSSPTETNQPQHF.

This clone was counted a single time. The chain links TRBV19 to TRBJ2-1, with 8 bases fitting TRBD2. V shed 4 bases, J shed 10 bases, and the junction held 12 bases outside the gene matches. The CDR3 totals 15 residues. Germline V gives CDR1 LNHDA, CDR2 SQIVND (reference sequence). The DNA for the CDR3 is TGTGCCAGTAGTAAAGCGAGCGGGGGATCAAAGGAGCAGTTCTTC. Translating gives CASSKASGGSKEQFF.

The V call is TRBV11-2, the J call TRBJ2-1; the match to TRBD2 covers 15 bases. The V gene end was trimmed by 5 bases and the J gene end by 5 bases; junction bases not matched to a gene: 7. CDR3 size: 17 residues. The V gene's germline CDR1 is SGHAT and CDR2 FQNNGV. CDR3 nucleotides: TGTGCCAGCAGCCAGGGACTAGCGGGGGGCCAGAACAATGAGCAGTTCTTC. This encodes CASSQGLAGGQNNEQFF.

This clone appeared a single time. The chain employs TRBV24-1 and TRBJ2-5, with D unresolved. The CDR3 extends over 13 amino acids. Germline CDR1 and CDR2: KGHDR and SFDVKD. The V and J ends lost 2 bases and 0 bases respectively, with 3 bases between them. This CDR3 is CATSDSYQETQYF. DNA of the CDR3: TGTGCCACCAGTGATTCGTACCAAGAGACCCAGTACTTC.